This T cell receptor (beta chain) was profiled in a study of shared clonotypes between healthy human individuals. Study context: Aged 18 to 49, the donors were two women and a few men.

The test was conducted at deep level. TCRdb keeps only in-frame clones here, not all; method: immunoSEQ multiplex PCR. The sample contains about 2.4 million clones, more than 85% of which appear only once. Remarks on this clone: Antigen specificity is unknown. Other DNA sequences in the same sample also yield this CDR3.

Study observations and caveats: Sampling involved blood alone; tissue repertoires likely differ. Generation probabilities were higher for clonotypes shared across all four sorted-subset donors than for unshared ones.

V was cut by 3 bases and J by 1 base, with 12 bases left in between. This CDR3 spans 15 amino acids. Germline V gene lookup returns CDR1 KGHSH and CDR2 LQKENI. What was sequenced was naive CD4+ T cells from PBMCs. The subset: CD45RA+ positively selected. This sequence joins TRBV18 and TRBJ1-1, with D tentatively TRBD1 (6 bases). The source of this sequence is a man aged 18 to 29 in good health. Some clones in this sample may be carry-over from other donors' samples. In DNA, the CDR3 is TGTGCCAGCTCACCCGTAACAGGGCGGAACACTGAAGCTTTCTTT. Its translation: CASSPVTGRNTEAFF. The variable domain in full, with the rest retrieved from reference TRBV18 and TRBJ1-1, is NAGVMQNPRHLVRRRGQEARLRCSPMKGHSHVYWYRQLPEEGLKFMVYLQKENIIDESGMPKERFSAEFPKEGPSILRIQQVVRGDSAAYFCASSPVTGRNTEAFFGQGTRLTVV.